This T cell receptor beta chain was captured in a study of technical replicates of blood from a handful of donors. This clone appeared a single time. Germline V gene sequence: CDR1 MNHEY, CDR2 SVGAGI. V was pared by 2 bases and J by 3 bases, with 3 bases of the junction left unmatched. This CDR3 comprises 15 residues. TCRdb keeps only in-frame clones here, not all; method: immunoSEQ multiplex PCR. The data contain 60,000 to 80,000 clones, around nine tenths of them singletons. The clonotype originates from a human donor in good health. Some clones in this sample may be carry-over from other donors' samples. J is TRBJ1-4 and V is TRBV6-5, with 7 positions matching TRBD1. The source material was PBMCs. The CDR3 is CASSYDGTANEKLFF. The CDR3 DNA follows: TGTGCCAGCAGTTACGATGGGACAGCTAATGAAAAACTGTTTTTT.